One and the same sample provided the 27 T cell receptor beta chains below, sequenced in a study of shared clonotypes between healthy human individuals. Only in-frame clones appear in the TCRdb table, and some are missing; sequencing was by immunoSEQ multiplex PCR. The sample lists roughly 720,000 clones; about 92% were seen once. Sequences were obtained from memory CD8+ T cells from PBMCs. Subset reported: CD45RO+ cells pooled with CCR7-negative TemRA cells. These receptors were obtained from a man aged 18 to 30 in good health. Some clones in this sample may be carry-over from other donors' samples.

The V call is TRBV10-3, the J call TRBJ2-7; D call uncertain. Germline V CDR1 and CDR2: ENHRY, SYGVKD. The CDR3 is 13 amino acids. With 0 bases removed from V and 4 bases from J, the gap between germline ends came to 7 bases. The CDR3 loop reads CAISESEHYEQYF. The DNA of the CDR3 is TGTGCCATCAGTGAGTCCGAACATTACGAGCAGTACTTC.

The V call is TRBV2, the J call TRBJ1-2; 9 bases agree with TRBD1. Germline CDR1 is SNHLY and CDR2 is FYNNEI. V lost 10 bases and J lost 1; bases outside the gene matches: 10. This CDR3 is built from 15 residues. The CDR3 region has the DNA TGTGCCATTCGGGACAGGGAGCTCCTTAACTATGGCTACACCTTC. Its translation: CAIRDRELLNYGYTF.

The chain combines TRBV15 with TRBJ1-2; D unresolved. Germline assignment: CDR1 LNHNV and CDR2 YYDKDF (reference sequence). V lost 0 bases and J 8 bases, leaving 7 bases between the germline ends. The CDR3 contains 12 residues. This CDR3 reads CATSREGFGYTF. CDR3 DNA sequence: TGTGCCACCAGCAGAGAGGGTTTCGGCTACACCTTC.

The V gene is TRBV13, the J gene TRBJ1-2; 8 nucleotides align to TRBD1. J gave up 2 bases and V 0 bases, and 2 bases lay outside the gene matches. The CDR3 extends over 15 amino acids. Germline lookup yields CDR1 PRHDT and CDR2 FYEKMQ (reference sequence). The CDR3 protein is CASSLGGQANYGYTF. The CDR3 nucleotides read TGTGCCAGCAGCTTAGGGGGACAGGCAAACTATGGCTACACCTTC.

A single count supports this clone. The CDR3 spells CSILNPGNLLDEQFF. In DNA form, the CDR3 reads TGCAGTATACTAAACCCAGGAAACCTTTTGGATGAGCAGTTCTTC. The V call is TRBV29-1, the J call TRBJ2-1; D is uncertain. Germline assignment: CDR1 SQVTM and CDR2 ANQGSEA. The CDR3 contains 15 residues.

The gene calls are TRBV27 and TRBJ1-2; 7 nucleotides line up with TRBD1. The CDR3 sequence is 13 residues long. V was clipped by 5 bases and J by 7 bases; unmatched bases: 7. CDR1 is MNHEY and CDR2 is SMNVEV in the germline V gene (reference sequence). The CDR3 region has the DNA TGTGCCAGCAGTACAGGGGTGGTTGGTGGCTACACCTTC. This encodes CASSTGVVGGYTF.

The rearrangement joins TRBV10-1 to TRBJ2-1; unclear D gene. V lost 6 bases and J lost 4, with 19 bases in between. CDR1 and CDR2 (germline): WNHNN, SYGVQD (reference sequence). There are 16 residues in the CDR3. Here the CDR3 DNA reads TGCGCCAGCAGCGGACGGACGCGGCCCCCGTACAATGAGCAGTTCTTC. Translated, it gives CASSGRTRPPYNEQFF.

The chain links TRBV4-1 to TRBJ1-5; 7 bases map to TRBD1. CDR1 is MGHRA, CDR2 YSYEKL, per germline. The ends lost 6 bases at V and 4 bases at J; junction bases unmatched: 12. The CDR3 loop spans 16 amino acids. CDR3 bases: TGCGCCAGCAGTCTGGCCGGGACAGTCTTTAATCAGCCCCAGCATTTT. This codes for CASSLAGTVFNQPQHF.

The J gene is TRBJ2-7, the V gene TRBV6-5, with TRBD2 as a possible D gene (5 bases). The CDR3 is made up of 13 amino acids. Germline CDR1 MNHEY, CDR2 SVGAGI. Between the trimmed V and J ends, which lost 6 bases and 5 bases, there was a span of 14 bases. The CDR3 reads CASSPGISNEQYF. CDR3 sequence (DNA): TGTGCCAGCAGCCCGGGAATTAGCAACGAGCAGTACTTC.

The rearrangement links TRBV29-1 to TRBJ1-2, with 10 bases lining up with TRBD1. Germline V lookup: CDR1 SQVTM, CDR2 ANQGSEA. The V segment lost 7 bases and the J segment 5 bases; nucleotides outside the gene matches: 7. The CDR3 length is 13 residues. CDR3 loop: CSAQGQGLYGYTF. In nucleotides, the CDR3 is TGCAGCGCCCAGGGACAGGGGTTATATGGCTACACCTTC.

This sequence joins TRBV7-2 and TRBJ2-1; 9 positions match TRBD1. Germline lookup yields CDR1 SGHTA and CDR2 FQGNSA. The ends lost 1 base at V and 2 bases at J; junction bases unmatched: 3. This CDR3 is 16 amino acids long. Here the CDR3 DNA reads TGTGCCAGCAGCTTAGGTACAGGGGGCCCCTACAATGAGCAGTTCTTC. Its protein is CASSLGTGGPYNEQFF.

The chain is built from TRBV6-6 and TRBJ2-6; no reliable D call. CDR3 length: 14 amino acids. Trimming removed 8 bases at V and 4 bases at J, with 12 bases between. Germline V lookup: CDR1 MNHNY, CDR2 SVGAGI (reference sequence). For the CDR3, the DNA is TGTGCCAGCTTGAAGAATACGGGGGCCAACGTCCTGACTTTC. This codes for CASLKNTGANVLTF.

The CDR3 region is CASRGRDQETQYF. In DNA form, the CDR3 reads TGTGCCAGTAGGGGCAGGGACCAAGAGACCCAGTACTTC. The chain recombines TRBV19 with TRBJ2-5; maybe TRBD1 (5 bases). CDR1 and CDR2 (germline): LNHDA, SQIVND (reference sequence). V was trimmed by 6 bases and J by 0 bases, leaving 8 bases between them. This CDR3 is 13 amino acids long.

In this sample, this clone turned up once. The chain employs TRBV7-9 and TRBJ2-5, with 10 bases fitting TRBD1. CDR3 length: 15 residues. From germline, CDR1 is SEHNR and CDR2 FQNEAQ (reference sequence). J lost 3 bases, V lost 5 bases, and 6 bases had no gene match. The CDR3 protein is CASSARQGAKETQYF. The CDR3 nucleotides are TGTGCCAGCAGCGCCAGACAGGGGGCGAAAGAGACCCAGTACTTC.

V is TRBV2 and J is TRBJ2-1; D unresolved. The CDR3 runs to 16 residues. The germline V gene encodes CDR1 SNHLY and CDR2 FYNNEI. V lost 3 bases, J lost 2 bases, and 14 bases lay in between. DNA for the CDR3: TGTGCCAGCAGTGAGGTGACGGGCCCGCCCTACAATGAGCAGTTCTTC. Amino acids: CASSEVTGPPYNEQFF.

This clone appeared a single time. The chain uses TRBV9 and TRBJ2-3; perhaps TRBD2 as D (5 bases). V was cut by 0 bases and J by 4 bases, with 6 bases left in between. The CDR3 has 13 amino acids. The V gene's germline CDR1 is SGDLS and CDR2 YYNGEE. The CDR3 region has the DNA TGTGCCAGCAGCGTAGCGCGGGCAGATACGCAGTATTTT. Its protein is CASSVARADTQYF.

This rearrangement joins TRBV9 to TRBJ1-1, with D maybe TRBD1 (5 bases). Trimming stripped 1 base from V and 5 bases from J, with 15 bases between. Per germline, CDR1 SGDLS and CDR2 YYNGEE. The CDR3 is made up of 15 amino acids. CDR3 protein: CASSVLRTGTTEAFF. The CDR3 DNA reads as TGTGCCAGCAGCGTACTGAGAACAGGAACTACTGAAGCTTTCTTT.

The CDR3 coding sequence is TGTGCCAGCAGTCAAAACCGGGACAGAGATTCCTACGAGCAGTACTTC. This sequence encodes CASSQNRDRDSYEQYF. This chain connects TRBV6-6 to TRBJ2-7; TRBD1 matches 7 bases. This CDR3 contains 16 residues. V lost 5 bases to trimming and J lost 1 base; unmatched junction nucleotides: 11. Germline V gives CDR1 MNHNY, CDR2 SVGAGI (reference sequence).

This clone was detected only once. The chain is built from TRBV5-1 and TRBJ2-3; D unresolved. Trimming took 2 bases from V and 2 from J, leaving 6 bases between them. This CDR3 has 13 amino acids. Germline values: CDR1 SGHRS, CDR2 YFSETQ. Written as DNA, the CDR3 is TGCGCCAGCAGCTTCGAGTTCACAGATACGCAGTATTTT. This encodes CASSFEFTDTQYF.

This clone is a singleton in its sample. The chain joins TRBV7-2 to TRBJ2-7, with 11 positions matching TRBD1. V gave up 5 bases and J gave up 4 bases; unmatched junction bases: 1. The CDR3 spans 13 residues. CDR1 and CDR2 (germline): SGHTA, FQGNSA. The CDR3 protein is CASSGTGGYEQYF. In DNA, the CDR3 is TGTGCCAGCAGCGGGACAGGGGGTTACGAGCAGTACTTC. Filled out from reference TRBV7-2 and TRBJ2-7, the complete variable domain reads GAGVSQSPSNKVTEKGKDVELRCDPISGHTALYWYRQSLGQGLEFLIYFQGNSAPDKSGLPSDRFSAERTGGSVSTLTIQRTQQEDSAVYLCASSGTGGYEQYFGPGTRLTVT.

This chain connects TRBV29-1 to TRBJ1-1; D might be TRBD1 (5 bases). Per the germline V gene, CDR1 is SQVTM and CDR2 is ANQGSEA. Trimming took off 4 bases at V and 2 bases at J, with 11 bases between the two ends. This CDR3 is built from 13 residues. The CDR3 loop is CSVAEGSNTEAFF. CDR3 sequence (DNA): TGCAGCGTTGCTGAGGGGAGTAACACTGAAGCTTTCTTT.

The CDR3 reads CASSLSTSGRVNEQFF. The CDR3 DNA follows: TGTGCCAGCAGCTTATCGACTAGCGGGAGGGTAAATGAGCAGTTCTTC. The V gene is TRBV7-8, the J gene TRBJ2-1; 14 bases are shared with TRBD2. The germline gives CDR1 SGHVS, CDR2 FQNEAQ. The CDR3 contains 16 residues. The J segment lost 7 bases and the V segment lost 2 bases, leaving 4 bases of the junction unmatched.

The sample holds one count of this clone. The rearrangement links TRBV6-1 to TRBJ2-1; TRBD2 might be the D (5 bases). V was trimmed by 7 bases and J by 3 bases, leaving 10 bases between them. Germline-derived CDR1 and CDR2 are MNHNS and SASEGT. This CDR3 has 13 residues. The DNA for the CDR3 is TGTGCCAGCACGCCTACTAGCTACAATGAGCAGTTCTTC. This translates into CASTPTSYNEQFF.

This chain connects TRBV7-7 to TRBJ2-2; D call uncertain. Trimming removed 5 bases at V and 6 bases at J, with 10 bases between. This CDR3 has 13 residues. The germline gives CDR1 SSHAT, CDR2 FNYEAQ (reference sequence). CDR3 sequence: CASSPRLAGELFF. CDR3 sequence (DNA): TGTGCCAGCAGCCCTCGGTTGGCCGGGGAGCTGTTTTTT. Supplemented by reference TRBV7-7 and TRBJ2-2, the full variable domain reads GAGVSQSPRYKVTKRGQDVTLRCDPISSHATLYWYQQALGQGPEFLTYFNYEAQPDKSGLPSDRFSAERPEGSISTLTIQRTEQRDSAMYRCASSPRLAGELFFGEGSRLTVL.

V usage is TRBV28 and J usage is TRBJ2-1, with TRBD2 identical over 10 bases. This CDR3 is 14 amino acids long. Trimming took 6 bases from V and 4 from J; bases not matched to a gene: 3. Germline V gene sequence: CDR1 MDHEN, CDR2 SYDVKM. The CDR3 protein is CASSGTSAYNEQFF. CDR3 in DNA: TGTGCCAGCAGCGGGACTAGCGCTTACAATGAGCAGTTCTTC.

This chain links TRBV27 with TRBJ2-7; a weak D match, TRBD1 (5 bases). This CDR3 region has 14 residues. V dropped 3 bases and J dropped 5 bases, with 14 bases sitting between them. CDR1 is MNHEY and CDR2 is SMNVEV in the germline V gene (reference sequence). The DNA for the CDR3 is TGTGCCAGCAGTTTTAAAGACAGTTTCCACGAGCAGTACTTC. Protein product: CASSFKDSFHEQYF.

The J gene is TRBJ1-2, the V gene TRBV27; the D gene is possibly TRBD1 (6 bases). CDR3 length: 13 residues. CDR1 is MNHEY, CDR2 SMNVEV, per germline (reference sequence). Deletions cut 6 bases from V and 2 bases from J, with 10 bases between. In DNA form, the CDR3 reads TGTGCCAGCAGAGTGGACAGAAACTATGGCTACACCTTC. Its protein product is CASRVDRNYGYTF.